These 26 T cell receptor beta chains were sequenced from one sample in a study of blood T cell repertoires in COVID-19. Repertoires were generated with immunoSEQ multiplex PCR, while TCRdb's copy carries only in-frame clones and drops some. The profile shows 260,000 or so clones, around four fifths of them singletons. Sequences were obtained from peripheral blood. The origin of the receptors is an elderly man with acute or convalescent COVID-19.

The gene calls are TRBV7-2 and TRBJ2-7; D call uncertain. The germline V gene has CDR1 SGHTA and CDR2 FQGNSA. Trimming left V 5 bases short and J 4 bases short, with 15 bases between. This CDR3 contains 14 residues. CDR3 sequence reads: CASSLGGPGYEQYF. The DNA for the CDR3 is TGTGCCAGCAGCCTCGGCGGTCCCGGATACGAGCAGTACTTC.

The rearrangement links TRBV5-1 to TRBJ2-7, with TRBD2 as a possible D gene (5 bases). V was pared by 0 bases and J by 2 bases, with 9 bases between. The CDR3 spans 14 residues. The germline CDR1 and CDR2 sequences are SGHRS and YFSETQ. CDR3 DNA: TGCGCCAGCAGCTTGGACACTAGTACCTACGAGCAGTACTTC. Translated: CASSLDTSTYEQYF.

The chain has TRBV2 and TRBJ2-1; D remains unclear. The CDR3 length is 14 residues. The germline CDR1 and CDR2 sequences are SNHLY and FYNNEI. Trimming shortened V by 7 bases and J by 4 bases, and 14 bases separated the two germline ends. The CDR3 region has the DNA TGTGCCAGCAAACACCAGTTTGGTTACAATGAGCAGTTCTTC. Translation: CASKHQFGYNEQFF. Full variable domain (missing parts from reference TRBV2 and TRBJ2-1): EPEVTQTPSHQVTQMGQEVILRCVPISNHLYFYWYRQILGQKVEFLVSFYNNEISEKSEIFDDQFSVERPDGSNFTLKIRSTKLEDSAMYFCASKHQFGYNEQFFGPGTRLTVL.

The J gene is TRBJ2-5, the V gene TRBV6-5, with TRBD2 identical over 11 bases. The junction had 5 bases not matched to a gene; V was cut back by 8 bases and J by 0 bases. Germline CDR1 reads MNHEY; CDR2 reads SVGAGI. The CDR3 runs 15 residues. The CDR3 sequence: CASRTSGGHQETQYF. In nucleotides, the CDR3 is TGTGCCAGCCGTACTAGCGGGGGACACCAAGAGACCCAGTACTTC.

The V call is TRBV2, the J call TRBJ2-1; TRBD2 might be the D (6 bases). Germline V lookup: CDR1 SNHLY, CDR2 FYNNEI. The CDR3 totals 15 residues. V shed 5 bases and J shed 0 bases, with 11 bases lying between them. The CDR3 protein is CASSQGLISYNEQFF. The DNA for the CDR3 is TGTGCCAGCAGTCAGGGACTCATCTCCTACAATGAGCAGTTCTTC.

The V and J genes are TRBV7-2 and TRBJ2-2, with 7 nucleotides matching TRBD1. This CDR3 is 16 amino acids long. The junction had 5 bases not matched to a gene; V was cut back by 4 bases and J by 0 bases. The germline CDR1 and CDR2 sequences are SGHTA and FQGNSA. Here the CDR3 reads CASSYGTVTNTGELFF. For the CDR3, the DNA is TGTGCCAGCAGCTACGGGACAGTAACGAACACCGGGGAGCTGTTTTTT.

Here the CDR3 DNA reads TGTGCCAGCAGTGAATGGGGTCGCGGGTCCTACAATGAGCAGTTCTTC. This gives the protein CASSEWGRGSYNEQFF. J is TRBJ2-1 and V is TRBV2; a possible D gene is TRBD2 (5 bases). V was pared by 2 bases and J by 1 base, with 12 bases between. The CDR3 totals 16 residues. Germline CDR1 reads SNHLY; CDR2 reads FYNNEI.

This clone was detected a few times. The chain carries TRBV2 and TRBJ2-1; D might be TRBD2 (5 bases). Per the germline V gene, CDR1 is SNHLY and CDR2 is FYNNEI. The CDR3 loop spans 10 amino acids. The V gene lost 7 bases and the J gene lost 7 bases, with 5 bases spanning the gap. CDR3 sequence (DNA): TGTGCCAGCACGGGAAATGAGCAGTTCTTC. It yields the protein CASTGNEQFF.

This chain joins TRBV28 and TRBJ1-1; D not resolved. Germline V gives CDR1 MDHEN, CDR2 SYDVKM. Trimming cost V 8 bases and J 0 bases, with 10 bases left between them. The CDR3 is 13 amino acids. The CDR3 sequence is CASRHSLNTEAFF. CDR3 in DNA: TGTGCCAGCCGACATAGTTTGAACACTGAAGCTTTCTTT.

The rearrangement joins TRBV6-5 to TRBJ1-5; 8 bases are shared with TRBD1. There are 14 residues in the CDR3. Trimming removed 2 bases from V and 7 bases from J; junction bases left unmatched: 4. The germline V gene has CDR1 MNHEY and CDR2 SVGAGI. Here the CDR3 reads CASSYGQGRQPQHF. CDR3 nucleotide sequence: TGTGCCAGCAGTTACGGACAGGGCCGACAGCCCCAGCATTTT.

This rearrangement joins TRBV25-1 to TRBJ1-2; D call uncertain. Germline V gene lookup returns CDR1 MGHDK and CDR2 SYGVNS. This CDR3 spans 12 amino acids. The V end was cut by 6 bases, the J end by 1 base, with 6 bases between. The DNA for the CDR3 is TGTGCCAGCAGCGGGAATAACTATGGCTACACCTTC. Its protein product is CASSGNNYGYTF.

CDR3: CANTIYPDTEAFF. As DNA, the CDR3 is TGTGCCAACACAATTTACCCAGACACTGAAGCTTTCTTT. The chain employs TRBV12-3 or TRBV12-4 and TRBJ1-1; D is undetermined. The CDR3 runs 13 residues. With 10 bases removed from V and 3 bases from J, the gap between germline ends came to 15 bases.

This rearrangement joins TRBV5-1 to TRBJ2-7; 8 bases match TRBD1. The CDR3 sequence is 16 residues long. V dropped 4 bases and J dropped 1; count of bases not matched to a gene: 10. Germline V gene data show CDR1 as SGHRS and CDR2 as YFSETQ. The CDR3 protein is CASSLRRDRLSYEQYF. The CDR3 DNA reads TGCGCCAGCAGCCTACGCCGGGACAGGCTATCCTACGAGCAGTACTTC. Full variable domain (outside the CDR3, taken from reference TRBV5-1 and TRBJ2-7): KAGVTQTPRYLIKTRGQQVTLSCSPISGHRSVSWYQQTPGQGLQFLFEYFSETQRNKGNFPGRFSGRQFSNSRSEMNVSTLELGDSALYLCASSLRRDRLSYEQYFGPGTRLTVT.

V is TRBV7-8 and J is TRBJ1-3; D may be TRBD1 (6 bases). CDR1 SGHVS and CDR2 FQNEAQ come from the germline V gene. V was clipped by 2 bases and J by 0 bases, with 11 bases between them. The CDR3 sequence is 16 residues long. CDR3 nucleotides: TGTGCCAGCAGCTTATGGGACACGCGCTCTGGAAACACCATATATTTT. Translating gives CASSLWDTRSGNTIYF.

The rearrangement links TRBV19 to TRBJ2-7, with D perhaps matching TRBD2 (6 bases). Germline-derived CDR1 and CDR2 are LNHDA and SQIVND (reference sequence). V lost 10 bases and J lost 0, with 10 bases in between. The CDR3 loop spans 12 amino acids. The CDR3 protein is CATRTTSYEQYF. The CDR3 DNA follows: TGTGCCACCCGGACTACCTCCTACGAGCAGTACTTC.

The genes are TRBV5-1 and TRBJ2-7, with D perhaps matching TRBD2 (6 bases). The CDR3 loop spans 14 amino acids. Germline lookup yields CDR1 SGHRS and CDR2 YFSETQ. With 0 bases removed from V and 2 bases from J, the gap between germline ends came to 9 bases. The DNA for the CDR3 is TGCGCCAGCAGCTTGGTCGGGGGTGCCTACGAGCAGTACTTC. This encodes CASSLVGGAYEQYF.

The rearrangement links TRBV10-3 to TRBJ2-1; possible D gene TRBD2, 6 bases. Germline CDR1 ENHRY, CDR2 SYGVKD. Trimming left V 4 bases short and J 3 bases short, with 10 bases between. The CDR3 is 14 amino acids. CDR3 amino acids: CAISGDSDYNEQFF. The CDR3 nucleotides are TGTGCCATCAGTGGGGACTCTGACTACAATGAGCAGTTCTTC.

The CDR3 protein is CASSSPKTRLQETQYF. CDR3 coding DNA: TGTGCCAGCAGCTCCCCAAAGACTAGATTGCAAGAGACCCAGTACTTC. This rearrangement joins TRBV7-6 to TRBJ2-5; D possibly corresponds to TRBD2 (6 bases). Germline CDR1 and CDR2: SGHVS and FNYEAQ. This CDR3 is built from 16 residues. Trimming took 4 bases from V and 2 from J, leaving 17 bases between them.

The chain combines TRBV18 with TRBJ2-5, with TRBD1 identical over 7 bases. The CDR3 is 15 residues long. Germline CDR1 is KGHSH and CDR2 is LQKENI. Losses at the gene ends were 2 bases for V and 3 bases for J; bases not matched to a gene: 6. The CDR3 region has the DNA TGTGCCAGCTCACCATTTGGCACAGGGGAAGAGACCCAGTACTTC. Its translation: CASSPFGTGEETQYF.

The rearrangement uses TRBV5-1 and TRBJ2-3; 7 nucleotides line up with TRBD2. The CDR3 length is 15 residues. V shed 4 bases and J 4 bases; nucleotides not matched to a gene: 9. Germline V gives CDR1 SGHRS, CDR2 YFSETQ. Here the CDR3 reads CASSRLTSVADTQYF. The CDR3, as DNA: TGCGCCAGCAGCCGCCTAACTAGCGTCGCAGATACGCAGTATTTT. The full variable domain, completed using reference TRBV5-1 and TRBJ2-3, is KAGVTQTPRYLIKTRGQQVTLSCSPISGHRSVSWYQQTPGQGLQFLFEYFSETQRNKGNFPGRFSGRQFSNSRSEMNVSTLELGDSALYLCASSRLTSVADTQYFGPGTRLTVL.

The CDR3: CASSERGNTDTQYF. CDR3 coding DNA: TGTGCCAGCAGTGAAAGGGGCAACACAGATACGCAGTATTTT. The genes are TRBV6-1 and TRBJ2-3, with D perhaps TRBD1 (5 bases). V lost 2 bases, J lost 2 bases, and 8 bases lay in between. The CDR3 has 14 residues. Germline V gene lookup returns CDR1 MNHNS and CDR2 SASEGT.

A single count supports this clone. V gene TRBV4-1 combines with J gene TRBJ2-2; D not resolved. Germline assignment: CDR1 MGHRA and CDR2 YSYEKL. Trimming removed 0 bases from V and 6 bases from J, with 14 bases in between. This CDR3 is 16 amino acids long. The CDR3 bases are TGCGCCAGCAGCCAAGACCCATTCTCTTACTCCGGGGAGCTGTTTTTT. Translation gives CASSQDPFSYSGELFF.

The chain recombines TRBV5-4 with TRBJ2-7; 8 bases are shared with TRBD1. The CDR3 covers 14 residues. Unmatched junction bases numbered 11, after V lost 5 bases and J lost 7 bases. CDR1 and CDR2 (germline): SGHNT, YYREEE (reference sequence). CDR3 sequence reads: CASRRGQAPSEQYF. The CDR3 DNA sequence: TGTGCCAGCAGGAGGGGACAGGCCCCGTCAGAGCAGTACTTC.

The chain has TRBV30 and TRBJ1-5; D perhaps matches TRBD1 (6 bases). CDR3 length: 14 residues. The V end was cut by 2 bases, the J end by 7 bases, with 15 bases between. Per the germline V gene, CDR1 is GTSNPN and CDR2 is SVGIG (reference sequence). The CDR3, as DNA: TGTGCCTGGAGTTTATCAGGGGCCCACCAGCCCCAGCATTTT. This codes for CAWSLSGAHQPQHF. Based on the CDR3 plus reference TRBV30 and TRBJ1-5, the full variable domain is SQTIHQWPATLVQPVGSPLSLECTVEGTSNPNLYWYRQAAGRGLQLLFYSVGIGQISSEVPQNLSASRPQDRQFILSSKKLLLSDSGFYLCAWSLSGAHQPQHFGDGTRLSIL.

The chain joins TRBV16 to TRBJ2-7; TRBD1 matches at 8 bases. Germline values: CDR1 KGHSY, CDR2 FQNENV. V lost 1 base to trimming and J lost 5 bases; unmatched junction nucleotides: 4. This CDR3 spans 14 amino acids. The CDR3 sequence is CASSQWTGLHEQYF. For the CDR3, the DNA is TGTGCCAGCAGCCAATGGACAGGGCTGCACGAGCAGTACTTC.

This clone was counted only a few times. The V call is TRBV10-3, the J call TRBJ2-7; 10 bases are a match to TRBD1. The CDR3 totals 16 residues. The V gene's germline CDR1 is ENHRY and CDR2 SYGVKD. The J segment lost 1 base and the V segment lost 6 bases, leaving 9 bases of the junction unmatched. As DNA, the CDR3 is TGTGCCATCAGCCTAGCCGGGACAGGGGTGTCCTACGAGCAGTACTTC. Protein sequence: CAISLAGTGVSYEQYF.